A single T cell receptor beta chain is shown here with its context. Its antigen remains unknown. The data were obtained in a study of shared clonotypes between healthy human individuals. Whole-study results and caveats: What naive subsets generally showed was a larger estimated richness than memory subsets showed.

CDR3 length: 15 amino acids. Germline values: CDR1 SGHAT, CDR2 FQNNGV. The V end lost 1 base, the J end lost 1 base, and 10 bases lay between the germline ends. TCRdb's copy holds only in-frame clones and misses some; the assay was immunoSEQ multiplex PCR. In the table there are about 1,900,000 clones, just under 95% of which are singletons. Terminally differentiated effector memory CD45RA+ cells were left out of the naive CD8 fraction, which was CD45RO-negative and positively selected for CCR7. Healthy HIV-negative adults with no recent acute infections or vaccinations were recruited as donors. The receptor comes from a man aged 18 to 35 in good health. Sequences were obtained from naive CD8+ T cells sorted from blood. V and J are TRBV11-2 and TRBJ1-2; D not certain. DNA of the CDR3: TGTGCCAGCAGCTTAGTTACGGATTTTAACTATGGCTACACCTTC. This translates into CASSLVTDFNYGYTF.